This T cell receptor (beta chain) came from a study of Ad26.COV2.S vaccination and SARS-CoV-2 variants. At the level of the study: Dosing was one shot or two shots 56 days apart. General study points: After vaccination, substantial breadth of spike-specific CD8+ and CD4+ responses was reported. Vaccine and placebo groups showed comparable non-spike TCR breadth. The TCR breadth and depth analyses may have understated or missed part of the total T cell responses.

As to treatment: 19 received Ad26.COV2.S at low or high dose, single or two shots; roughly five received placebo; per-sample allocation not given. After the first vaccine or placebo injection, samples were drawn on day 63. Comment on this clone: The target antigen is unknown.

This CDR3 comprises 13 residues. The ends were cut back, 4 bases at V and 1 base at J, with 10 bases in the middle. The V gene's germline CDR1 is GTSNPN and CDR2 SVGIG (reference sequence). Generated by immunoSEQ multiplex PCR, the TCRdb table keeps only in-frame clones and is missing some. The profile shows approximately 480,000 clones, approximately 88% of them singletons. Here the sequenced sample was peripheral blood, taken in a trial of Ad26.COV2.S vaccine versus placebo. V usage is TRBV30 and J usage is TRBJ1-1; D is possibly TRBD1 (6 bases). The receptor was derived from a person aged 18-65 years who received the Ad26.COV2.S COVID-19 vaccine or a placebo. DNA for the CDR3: TGTGCCTGGAAAGGGGGAAGGAACACTGAAGCTTTCTTT. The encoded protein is CAWKGGRNTEAFF.